Listed here are 32 T cell receptor beta chains from one sample, sequenced in a study of T cell responses to AZD1222 COVID-19 vaccine. Clones were read by immunoSEQ multiplex PCR, and TCRdb kept only the in-frame ones, dropping some. Among 120,000 to 150,000 clones listed, 88% were seen once. The material was peripheral blood, obtained on day 0 of AZD1222 vaccination. The receptors shown here come from an adult in good health.

The gene calls are TRBV28 and TRBJ1-2, with 7 bases lining up with TRBD1. CDR3 length: 12 residues. V lost 7 bases and J lost 7; bases outside the gene matches: 6. CDR1 is MDHEN and CDR2 is SYDVKM in the germline V gene. CDR3 in DNA: TGTGCCAGCATCGCCAGGGGGTCTGGCTACACCTTC. Its translation is CASIARGSGYTF.

The gene calls are TRBV9 and TRBJ2-7; TRBD2 agrees at 8 bases. There are 15 residues in the CDR3. Germline CDR1 SGDLS, CDR2 YYNGEE. V shed 3 bases, J shed 4 bases, and the junction held 9 bases outside the gene matches. CDR3 amino acids: CASSAGLGPNYEQYF. The CDR3, as DNA: TGTGCCAGCAGCGCGGGACTAGGGCCAAATTACGAGCAGTACTTC.

This clone was seen only once. The V gene is TRBV19, the J gene TRBJ1-1; D ambiguous. Trimming left V 6 bases short and J 3 bases short, with 11 bases between. The CDR3 is made up of 13 amino acids. CDR1 and CDR2 from the germline V gene are LNHDA and SQIVND (reference sequence). The CDR3 region is CASRPNWDTEAFF. The CDR3 DNA sequence: TGTGCCAGTAGGCCTAATTGGGACACTGAAGCTTTCTTT.

This rearrangement joins TRBV18 to TRBJ2-7; 10 positions agree with TRBD1. Germline lookup yields CDR1 KGHSH and CDR2 LQKENI. The CDR3 covers 15 residues. Germline trimming cut 5 bases from V and 2 bases from J; bases unmatched to any gene: 6. CDR3 nucleotide sequence: TGTGCCAGCTCAGCGGGACAGGGGACAGCCTACGAGCAGTACTTC. Translated, it gives CASSAGQGTAYEQYF.

The rearrangement uses TRBV12-3 or TRBV12-4 and TRBJ1-6; 8 nucleotides match TRBD1. The CDR3 runs to 13 residues. The trim removed 5 bases at V and 10 bases at J, leaving 4 bases unmatched. The CDR3 region has the DNA TGTGCCAGCAGTCCGACAGGGGACTCACCCCTCCACTTT. Amino acids: CASSPTGDSPLHF.

The chain has TRBV6-4 and TRBJ2-1, with TRBD2 matching over 8 bases. Germline V gives CDR1 MRHNA, CDR2 SNTAGT. This CDR3 spans 17 amino acids. The V segment lost 4 bases and the J segment 1 base; nucleotides outside the gene matches: 9. CDR3 DNA sequence: TGTGCCAGCAGTGTCGTAAGCGGGGGTCGGTCCTACAATGAGCAGTTCTTC. It codes for CASSVVSGGRSYNEQFF.

V and J are TRBV7-9 and TRBJ1-3; D ambiguous. From germline, CDR1 is SEHNR and CDR2 FQNEAQ (reference sequence). The germline V and J ends were trimmed by 1 base and 3 bases, with 7 bases remaining between them. The CDR3 consists of 14 residues. The CDR3 DNA follows: TGTGCCAGCAGCTTAGACAGTTATGGAAACACCATATATTTT. It translates to CASSLDSYGNTIYF.

The V and J genes are TRBV12-3 or TRBV12-4 and TRBJ1-5; D remains ambiguous. Trimming pared 8 bases from V and 4 bases from J, leaving 9 bases between. The CDR3 loop spans 12 amino acids. CDR3 sequence: CASRARNQPQHF. The DNA for the CDR3 is TGTGCCAGCCGGGCTCGGAATCAGCCCCAGCATTTT.

The chain employs TRBV18 and TRBJ1-5, with no clear D. Trimming took 3 bases from V and 3 from J, leaving 15 bases between them. The CDR3 spans 16 residues. CDR1 KGHSH and CDR2 LQKENI come from the germline V gene. The CDR3 DNA reads as TGTGCCAGCTCACCCACCCCAGCCAGCCCCAATCAGCCCCAGCATTTT. Translated, it gives CASSPTPASPNQPQHF. The variable domain in full, with the rest retrieved from reference TRBV18 and TRBJ1-5, is NAGVMQNPRHLVRRRGQEARLRCSPMKGHSHVYWYRQLPEEGLKFMVYLQKENIIDESGMPKERFSAEFPKEGPSILRIQQVVRGDSAAYFCASSPTPASPNQPQHFGDGTRLSIL.

The chain carries TRBV18 and TRBJ1-1; weak D call: TRBD1 (6 bases). The V and J ends lost 6 bases and 0 bases respectively, with 20 bases between them. CDR3 length: 17 amino acids. Germline lookup yields CDR1 KGHSH and CDR2 LQKENI. The CDR3 nucleotides are TGTGCCAGCTCCGTTAATGGGGGCCTTGGGATGAACACTGAAGCTTTCTTT. Amino acid sequence: CASSVNGGLGMNTEAFF. Based on the CDR3 plus reference TRBV18 and TRBJ1-1, the full variable domain is NAGVMQNPRHLVRRRGQEARLRCSPMKGHSHVYWYRQLPEEGLKFMVYLQKENIIDESGMPKERFSAEFPKEGPSILRIQQVVRGDSAAYFCASSVNGGLGMNTEAFFGQGTRLTVV.

The genes are TRBV5-1 and TRBJ2-3; D unresolved. CDR1 SGHRS and CDR2 YFSETQ come from the germline V gene. The V end lost 0 bases, the J end lost 2 bases, and 7 bases lay between the germline ends. The CDR3 contains 14 residues. CDR3 sequence reads: CASSLAQDTDTQYF. CDR3 nucleotide sequence: TGCGCCAGCAGCTTGGCCCAGGACACAGATACGCAGTATTTT.

The chain joins TRBV7-2 to TRBJ1-2, with D uncertain. Trimming cost V 1 base and J 8 bases, with 11 bases left between them. CDR3 size: 13 residues. The germline CDR1 and CDR2 sequences are SGHTA and FQGNSA. The DNA for the CDR3 is TGTGCCAGCAGCTTAGTTAGCGCGGGGGGCTACACCTTC. Protein: CASSLVSAGGYTF. Full variable domain (outside the CDR3, taken from reference TRBV7-2 and TRBJ1-2): GAGVSQSPSNKVTEKGKDVELRCDPISGHTALYWYRQSLGQGLEFLIYFQGNSAPDKSGLPSDRFSAERTGGSVSTLTIQRTQQEDSAVYLCASSLVSAGGYTFGSGTRLTVV.

The V gene is TRBV11-3, the J gene TRBJ1-1; D unresolved. CDR1 and CDR2 (germline): SGHNT, YENEEA. The CDR3 covers 13 residues. The V end was cut by 3 bases, the J end by 5 bases, with 10 bases between. The CDR3 coding sequence is TGTGCCAGCAGCTTGACCATCCAGACTGAAGCTTTCTTT. Protein sequence: CASSLTIQTEAFF.

This clone was observed a handful of times. The V call is TRBV28, the J call TRBJ2-7; 8 bases line up with TRBD2. V shed 2 bases and J 1 base; nucleotides not matched to a gene: 1. CDR3 length equals 14 residues. Looked up from germline, CDR1 is MDHEN and CDR2 is SYDVKM. CDR3 nucleotides: TGTGCCAGCAGTTTACCTAGCGGGTCCTACGAGCAGTACTTC. This gives the protein CASSLPSGSYEQYF.

The V gene is TRBV7-9, the J gene TRBJ2-2; TRBD2 aligns across 10 bases. The CDR3 totals 15 residues. Germline V gene lookup returns CDR1 SEHNR and CDR2 FQNEAQ (reference sequence). Trimming took 4 bases from V and 5 from J; bases not matched to a gene: 4. CDR3 loop: CASSSSGGATGELFF. CDR3 bases: TGTGCCAGCAGCTCAAGCGGGGGGGCAACCGGGGAGCTGTTTTTT.

The chain joins TRBV16 to TRBJ1-3; perhaps TRBD1 as D (6 bases). The CDR3 has 16 residues. Germline values: CDR1 KGHSY, CDR2 FQNENV. V was shortened by 3 bases and J by 0 bases, with 12 bases between the two germline ends. CDR3 sequence: CASSHPTGPSGNTIYF. The DNA for the CDR3 is TGTGCCAGCAGCCACCCGACAGGTCCCTCTGGAAACACCATATATTTT.

In its sample, this clone was seen once. The rearrangement links TRBV30 to TRBJ2-7; 7 bases match TRBD1. Germline assignment: CDR1 GTSNPN and CDR2 SVGIG (reference sequence). This CDR3 contains 12 residues. After removal of 2 bases from V and 4 bases from J, the junction contained 2 bases not matched to a gene. CDR3 in amino acids: CAWSSDRYEQYF. CDR3 DNA sequence: TGTGCCTGGAGTTCGGACAGGTACGAGCAGTACTTC.

Remarks on this clone: Additional DNA sequences in this sample encode the identical CDR3. This chain links TRBV18 with TRBJ1-4; D is uncertain. V was cut by 1 base and J by 8 bases, with 11 bases left in between. Germline values: CDR1 KGHSH, CDR2 LQKENI. The CDR3 covers 14 residues. CDR3 nucleotides: TGTGCCAGCTCACCACGCGGGGTTGGAGAAAAACTGTTTTTT. Residues: CASSPRGVGEKLFF.

A few counts support this clone. The CDR3 DNA is TGCGCCAGCAGACAGGGACCTAGTACTAACTATGGCTACACCTTC. Its translation: CASRQGPSTNYGYTF. V usage is TRBV5-1 and J usage is TRBJ1-2, with D maybe TRBD1 (6 bases). Trimming left V 5 bases short and J 0 bases short, with 14 bases between. Germline V CDR1 and CDR2: SGHRS, YFSETQ. This CDR3 has 15 amino acids.

This chain uses TRBV7-9 with TRBJ2-2, with D possibly being TRBD1 (5 bases). The germline gives CDR1 SEHNR, CDR2 FQNEAQ (reference sequence). The CDR3 has 14 residues. V dropped 8 bases and J dropped 2 bases, with 12 bases sitting between them. The CDR3 sequence is CASLLGANTGELFF. The CDR3 coding sequence is TGTGCCAGCCTCCTAGGGGCTAACACCGGGGAGCTGTTTTTT.

The chain is built from TRBV7-2 and TRBJ1-1; no firm D call. The CDR3 is 15 residues long. The germline V gene has CDR1 SGHTA and CDR2 FQGNSA. Trimming stripped 5 bases from V and 3 bases from J, with 16 bases between. The chain's CDR3 is CASSPWAVVHTEAFF. The CDR3 nucleotides read TGTGCCAGCAGCCCCTGGGCGGTAGTACACACTGAAGCTTTCTTT.

The V and J genes are TRBV3-1 (or the pseudogene TRBV3-2) and TRBJ2-5; D possibly corresponds to TRBD1 (5 bases). Germline values: CDR1 LGHDT, CDR2 YNNKEL (reference sequence). With 0 bases removed from V and 4 bases from J, the gap between germline ends came to 15 bases. This CDR3 has 16 residues. The CDR3 DNA reads as TGTGCCAGCAGCCAAGATATAGGCAGGGTTCTAGAGACCCAGTACTTC. Amino acids: CASSQDIGRVLETQYF.

The genes are TRBV7-2 and TRBJ1-3, with D possibly matching TRBD1 (6 bases). Germline CDR1 is SGHTA and CDR2 is FQGNSA. The V and J ends lost 5 bases and 0 bases respectively, with 14 bases between them. CDR3 length: 16 amino acids. The CDR3 nucleotides are TGTGCCAGCAGCCGTAACACAGGGAGCTCTGGAAACACCATATATTTT. It specifies CASSRNTGSSGNTIYF.

The CDR3: CASSGQPHSTNEKLFF. CDR3 nucleotides: TGTGCCAGCAGTGGACAGCCCCACTCAACTAATGAAAAACTGTTTTTT. The rearrangement joins TRBV6-1 to TRBJ1-4; tentative D call: TRBD1 (5 bases). The germline gives CDR1 MNHNS, CDR2 SASEGT. Trimming cost V 4 bases and J 0 bases, with 12 bases left between them. The CDR3 length is 16 residues.

This clone was seen just once. V gene TRBV19 combines with J gene TRBJ1-1; tentative D call: TRBD1 (5 bases). CDR1 is LNHDA, CDR2 SQIVND, per germline (reference sequence). The CDR3 covers 18 residues. V lost 6 bases and J 2 bases, leaving 25 bases between the germline ends. DNA for the CDR3: TGTGCCAGTAGCATATATACGGGGCCCCGCCGGGCTAACACTGAAGCTTTCTTT. It encodes CASSIYTGPRRANTEAFF.

The chain combines TRBV20-1 with TRBJ1-4, with TRBD1 matching over 10 bases. The CDR3 runs to 15 residues. CDR1 DFQATT and CDR2 SNEGSKA come from the germline V gene (reference sequence). The trim removed 3 bases at V and 8 bases at J, leaving 9 bases unmatched. The CDR3 DNA reads TGCAGTGCTAGTGATCCGGGACAGGGGTTGGAAAAACTGTTTTTT. Translated: CSASDPGQGLEKLFF.

V is TRBV5-1 and J is TRBJ1-2; 8 positions match TRBD1. In germline, CDR1 is SGHRS, CDR2 YFSETQ. Unmatched junction bases numbered 4, after V lost 4 bases and J lost 8 bases. The CDR3 totals 12 residues. CDR3 nucleotides: TGCGCCAGCAGCCCGGACAGGGAGGGCTACACCTTC. Translation gives CASSPDREGYTF. Together with reference TRBV5-1 and TRBJ1-2, the CDR3 gives the full variable domain: KAGVTQTPRYLIKTRGQQVTLSCSPISGHRSVSWYQQTPGQGLQFLFEYFSETQRNKGNFPGRFSGRQFSNSRSEMNVSTLELGDSALYLCASSPDREGYTFGSGTRLTVV.

This chain connects TRBV30 to TRBJ2-1, with D possibly TRBD2 on 6 matching bases. The germline CDR1 and CDR2 sequences are GTSNPN and SVGIG (reference sequence). The CDR3 covers 14 residues. Deletions cut 0 bases from V and 10 bases from J, with 16 bases between. The CDR3 DNA sequence: TGTGCCTGGAGTGTATTATTAGGGCGGGGCGAGCAGTTCTTC. Translated: CAWSVLLGRGEQFF.

The chain is built from TRBV28 and TRBJ2-3; D remains ambiguous. V shed 3 bases and J shed 2 bases, with 9 bases lying between them. The CDR3 is 14 residues long. Germline V gives CDR1 MDHEN, CDR2 SYDVKM. CDR3 loop: CASSLGWNTDTQYF. CDR3 nucleotides: TGTGCCAGCAGTTTGGGATGGAACACAGATACGCAGTATTTT.

The genes are TRBV6-2 or TRBV6-3 and TRBJ2-4; D possibly uses TRBD1 or TRBD2 (5 bases each). The CDR3 loop spans 14 amino acids. Germline CDR1 reads MNHEY; CDR2 reads SVGEGT. V was shortened by 4 bases and J by 8 bases, with 15 bases between the two germline ends. The CDR3, as DNA: TGTGCCAGCAGTTTCCGGGACCCCTGGTACATTCAGTACTTC. Translating it yields CASSFRDPWYIQYF.

This clone has just one count. V gene TRBV29-1 combines with J gene TRBJ2-3; unclear D gene. The CDR3 is 16 amino acids. Germline CDR1 SQVTM, CDR2 ANQGSEA. V lost 5 bases and J lost 0, with 18 bases in between. The CDR3 protein is CSVLPWVRTSTDTQYF. DNA of the CDR3: TGCAGCGTTCTCCCCTGGGTCCGAACTAGCACAGATACGCAGTATTTT.

This clone came up once. V and J are TRBV7-3 and TRBJ1-1, with 7 positions matching TRBD1. The junction had 8 bases not matched to a gene; V was cut back by 1 base and J by 12 bases. The CDR3 is 13 amino acids. From germline, CDR1 is SGHTA and CDR2 FQGTGA. CDR3 amino acids: CASSLNERDSPFF. DNA of the CDR3: TGTGCCAGCAGCTTAAATGAACGGGACAGCCCTTTCTTT. Full variable domain (rest looked up from reference TRBV7-3 and TRBJ1-1): GAGVSQTPSNKVTEKGKYVELRCDPISGHTALYWYRQSLGQGPEFLIYFQGTGAADDSGLPNDRFFAVRPEGSVSTLKIQRTERGDSAVYLCASSLNERDSPFFGQGTRLTVV.